Listed below are T cell receptor beta chains from one sample, sequenced in a study of response to subunit inactivated influenza vaccine. Each CDR3 protein is one row after TCRdb ran MiXCR on the RT-PCR reads. Counted here are about 170,000 distinct CDR3 sequences, 10% to 15% occurring once; the ten biggest clones make up 29%. The sample was also reused in another study, on T cells expressing NK-cell markers.

This specimen was CD8+ T cells sorted from PBMCs, taken about 12 days after vaccination. Every receptor here comes from a man in his fifties or sixties who received an inactivated influenza vaccine. The CDR3 runs from the conserved cysteine through the conserved F or W. Each record gives: J gene, clone size, D gene, V gene, CDR3 protein, CDR3 DNA. The D gene is left open where the match is weak. A clone size is listed for some rows: how often the clone was seen (once, few, many), or a class if it is expanded.

J: TRBJ2-7
size: .
D: .
V: TRBV13
CDR3: CASRSGQSVYEQYF
DNA: TGTGCCAGCCGCTCGGGACAATCCGTCTACGAGCAGTACTTC

J: TRBJ2-1
size: .
D: TRBD2
V: TRBV14
CDR3: CASAPGLLYNEQFF
DNA: TGTGCCAGCGCCCCGGGACTACTATACAATGAGCAGTTCTTC

J: TRBJ2-3
size: .
D: .
V: TRBV5-1
CDR3: CASSTHSLDTQYF
DNA: TGCGCCAGCAGCACCCACAGCTTAGATACGCAGTATTTT

J: TRBJ2-3
size: few
D: .
V: TRBV10-3
CDR3: CAISESHPQQIHTDTQYF
DNA: TGTGCCATCAGTGAGTCCCACCCGCAGCAAATTCACACAGATACGCAGTATTTT

J: TRBJ2-2
size: many
D: .
V: TRBV27
CDR3: CASSLSTGNTGELFF
DNA: TGTGCCAGCAGTTTATCGACAGGGAACACCGGGGAGCTGTTTTTT

J: TRBJ2-5
size: many
D: .
V: TRBV3-1
CDR3: CASSQRGLPGETQYF
DNA: TGTGCCAGCAGCCAAAGAGGACTCCCGGGAGAGACCCAGTACTTC

J: TRBJ2-7
size: .
D: .
V: TRBV4-3
CDR3: CASSPWTGSYEQYF
DNA: TGCGCCAGCAGCCCCTGGACGGGCTCCTACGAGCAGTACTTC

J: TRBJ2-1
size: .
D: TRBD1
V: TRBV27
CDR3: CASSLLAGGIYEQFF
DNA: TGTGCCAGCAGTTTACTTGCAGGGGGCATCTATGAGCAGTTCTTC

J: TRBJ2-1
size: many
D: .
V: TRBV6-5
CDR3: CASSPDSNEQFF
DNA: TGTGCCAGCAGTCCGGACAGCAATGAGCAGTTCTTC

J: TRBJ1-2
size: .
D: .
V: TRBV24-1
CDR3: CATGGAGDNYGYTF
DNA: TGTGCCACCGGGGGGGCAGGTGATAACTATGGCTACACCTTC

J: TRBJ2-4
size: few
D: TRBD2
V: TRBV7-8
CDR3: CASSFQLAKGKNIQYF
DNA: TGTGCCAGCAGCTTCCAACTAGCGAAAGGCAAAAACATTCAGTACTTC

J: TRBJ2-7
size: .
D: .
V: TRBV7-8
CDR3: CASSTYRISYEQYF
DNA: TGTGCCAGCAGTACATATCGAATCTCCTACGAGCAGTACTTC

J: TRBJ2-7
size: few
D: .
V: TRBV3-1
CDR3: CASSQEVPLTYEQYF
DNA: TGTGCCTCCTCCCAAGAGGTCCCTTTGACCTACGAGCAGTACTTC

J: TRBJ1-1
size: .
D: TRBD1
V: TRBV12-3/TRBV12-4
CDR3: CASSLTGGQVTEAFF
DNA: TGTGCCAGCAGTTTGACAGGGGGCCAGGTCACTGAAGCTTTCTTT

J: TRBJ2-1
size: .
D: .
V: TRBV19
CDR3: CASSMGRGPGEQFF
DNA: TGTGCCAGTAGTATGGGGCGGGGGCCGGGTGAGCAGTTCTTC

J: TRBJ2-3
size: few
D: .
V: TRBV24-1
CDR3: CATSDTGPDTQYF
DNA: TGTGCCACCAGTGATACAGGGCCAGATACGCAGTATTTT

J: TRBJ2-1
size: .
D: TRBD2
V: TRBV9
CDR3: CASSPLTSGSGEQFF
DNA: TGTGCCAGCAGTCCCTTGACTAGCGGGTCCGGTGAGCAGTTCTTC

J: TRBJ1-5
size: .
D: .
V: TRBV3-1
CDR3: CASSQDASNQPQHF
DNA: TGTGCCAGCAGCCAAGATGCGAGCAATCAGCCCCAGCATTTT

J: TRBJ1-5
size: .
D: .
V: TRBV28
CDR3: CASNRQSNQPQHF
DNA: TGTGCCAGCAACCGGCAGAGCAATCAGCCCCAGCATTTT

J: TRBJ2-2
size: .
D: .
V: TRBV24-1
CDR3: CATSRGFNTGELFF
DNA: TGTGCCACCAGTCGGGGCTTTAACACCGGGGAGCTGTTTTTT

J: TRBJ2-3
size: .
D: TRBD2
V: TRBV6-5
CDR3: CASSYLGGSTDTQYF
DNA: TGTGCCAGCAGTTACCTGGGGGGGAGCACAGATACGCAGTATTTT

J: TRBJ2-7
size: few
D: .
V: TRBV12-3/TRBV12-4
CDR3: CASSQIQNEQYF
DNA: TGTGCCAGCAGTCAAATACAGAACGAGCAGTACTTC

J: TRBJ1-2
size: .
D: .
V: TRBV6-2/TRBV6-3
CDR3: CASSYSADLYGYTF
DNA: TGTGCCAGCAGTTACTCGGCAGACCTCTATGGCTACACCTTC

J: TRBJ2-5
size: .
D: TRBD2
V: TRBV6-5
CDR3: CASSYSASGRPETQYF
DNA: TGTGCCAGCAGTTACTCGGCTAGCGGGAGGCCAGAGACCCAGTACTTC

J: TRBJ2-3
size: .
D: .
V: TRBV10-3
CDR3: CAISEPSTGTQYF
DNA: TGTGCCATCAGTGAGCCAAGCACGGGTACGCAGTATTTT

J: TRBJ1-5
size: many
D: .
V: TRBV6-2/TRBV6-3
CDR3: CASSTIDNYSNQPQHF
DNA: TGTGCCAGCAGTACTATTGACAACTATAGCAATCAGCCCCAGCATTTT

J: TRBJ2-2
size: few
D: .
V: TRBV7-9
CDR3: CASSSRSNTGELFF
DNA: TGTGCCAGCAGCTCTAGGTCGAACACCGGGGAGCTGTTTTTT

J: TRBJ2-1
size: medium-sized
D: .
V: TRBV4-2
CDR3: CASSLPGPYNEQFF
DNA: TGTGCCAGCAGCCTTCCGGGCCCCTACAATGAGCAGTTCTTC

J: TRBJ2-7
size: .
D: TRBD1
V: TRBV6-1
CDR3: CASYRTDRGSYEQYF
DNA: TGTGCCAGCTACCGTACGGACAGGGGATCCTACGAGCAGTACTTC

J: TRBJ1-5
size: medium-sized
D: .
V: TRBV29-1
CDR3: CSVAGEASNQPQHF
DNA: TGCAGCGTTGCAGGGGAGGCGAGCAATCAGCCCCAGCATTTT

J: TRBJ2-2
size: .
D: TRBD1
V: TRBV28
CDR3: CASSTPKTGVRGELFF
DNA: TGTGCCAGCTCCACCCCGAAGACAGGGGTACGGGGGGAGCTGTTTTTT

J: TRBJ1-1
size: few
D: .
V: TRBV5-1
CDR3: CASSSNQGWNTEAFF
DNA: TGCGCCAGCAGCTCCAATCAGGGCTGGAACACTGAAGCTTTCTTT

J: TRBJ2-7
size: few
D: .
V: TRBV29-1
CDR3: CSVEDGFHTSSYEQYF
DNA: TGCAGCGTTGAAGATGGGTTCCACACCAGCTCCTACGAGCAGTACTTC

J: TRBJ2-3
size: few
D: .
V: TRBV6-2/TRBV6-3
CDR3: CASSFGRDTDTQYF
DNA: TGTGCCAGCAGTTTCGGCAGGGACACAGATACGCAGTATTTT

J: TRBJ2-2
size: .
D: .
V: TRBV7-9
CDR3: CASRDATGELFF
DNA: TGTGCCAGCAGGGATGCCACCGGGGAGCTGTTTTTT

J: TRBJ1-1
size: .
D: .
V: TRBV28
CDR3: CASRTWRLGGADTEAFF
DNA: TGTGCCAGCAGGACCTGGAGGTTAGGAGGGGCTGACACTGAAGCTTTCTTT

J: TRBJ2-3
size: many
D: .
V: TRBV28
CDR3: CASIPRGRLTDTQYF
DNA: TGTGCCAGCATCCCCCGGGGGCGCTTAACAGATACGCAGTATTTT

J: TRBJ2-1
size: few
D: .
V: TRBV6-5
CDR3: CASSWDLETEQFF
DNA: TGTGCCAGCAGTTGGGACCTTGAGACTGAGCAGTTCTTC

J: TRBJ2-5
size: .
D: .
V: TRBV21-1
CDR3: CASSKAGQIKETQYF
DNA: TGTGCCAGCAGCAAAGCAGGACAGATTAAGGAGACCCAGTACTTC

J: TRBJ2-1
size: .
D: .
V: TRBV6-5
CDR3: CASSSLYNEQFF
DNA: TGTGCCAGCAGTTCCCTATACAATGAGCAGTTCTTC

J: TRBJ1-1
size: .
D: .
V: TRBV12-3/TRBV12-4
CDR3: CASSLVTVSTEAFF
DNA: TGTGCCAGCAGTTTAGTGACAGTAAGCACTGAAGCTTTCTTT

J: TRBJ2-7
size: many
D: TRBD2
V: TRBV3-1
CDR3: CASSQGISGITYEQYF
DNA: TGTGCCAGCAGCCAAGGAATTAGCGGGATAACCTACGAGCAGTACTTC

J: TRBJ2-7
size: few
D: .
V: TRBV6-2/TRBV6-3
CDR3: CASSGHLVTYEQYF
DNA: TGTGCCAGCAGCGGACACTTGGTTACCTACGAGCAGTACTTC

J: TRBJ2-1
size: many
D: TRBD2
V: TRBV2
CDR3: CADRDYNNEQFF
DNA: TGTGCCGACCGGGACTATAACAATGAGCAGTTCTTC

J: TRBJ2-1
size: few
D: TRBD2
V: TRBV27
CDR3: CASSFAGGSYNEQFF
DNA: TGTGCCAGCAGTTTTGCGGGAGGGTCCTACAATGAGCAGTTCTTC

J: TRBJ2-3
size: many
D: .
V: TRBV4-3
CDR3: CASSQDGTGTDTQYF
DNA: TGCGCCAGCAGCCAAGATGGTACAGGGACAGATACGCAGTATTTT

J: TRBJ2-7
size: few
D: TRBD2
V: TRBV9
CDR3: CASSVGGGRFSYEQYF
DNA: TGTGCCAGCAGCGTAGGTGGCGGGAGGTTCTCCTACGAGCAGTACTTC

J: TRBJ1-1
size: few
D: .
V: TRBV6-1
CDR3: CASSQQGITEAFF
DNA: TGTGCCAGCAGTCAACAGGGAATCACTGAAGCTTTCTTT

J: TRBJ2-7
size: few
D: .
V: TRBV5-6
CDR3: CASSREPYEQYF
DNA: TGTGCCAGCAGCCGGGAACCATACGAGCAGTACTTC

J: TRBJ1-2
size: .
D: .
V: TRBV12-3/TRBV12-4
CDR3: CASSDKQLLDYGYTF
DNA: TGTGCCAGCAGTGATAAACAGTTGCTCGACTATGGCTACACCTTC

J: TRBJ2-7
size: .
D: .
V: TRBV2
CDR3: CASSAEGLFAEQYF
DNA: TGTGCCAGCAGTGCGGAGGGTCTTTTTGCCGAGCAGTACTTC

J: TRBJ2-1
size: .
D: TRBD2
V: TRBV13
CDR3: CASSSVAGPKYNEQFF
DNA: TGTGCCAGCAGCTCCGTAGCGGGGCCGAAATACAATGAGCAGTTCTTC

J: TRBJ2-7
size: few
D: .
V: TRBV20-1
CDR3: CSAVDGLSYEQYF
DNA: TGCAGTGCTGTAGACGGTTTGTCCTACGAGCAGTACTTC

J: TRBJ2-3
size: .
D: .
V: TRBV12-3/TRBV12-4
CDR3: CASSPGGGVTDTQYF
DNA: TGTGCCAGCAGTCCCGGGGGCGGGGTGACAGATACGCAGTATTTT

J: TRBJ2-3
size: .
D: TRBD2
V: TRBV28
CDR3: CASSLETSARTDTQYF
DNA: TGTGCCAGCAGTCTGGAGACTAGCGCGCGCACAGATACGCAGTATTTT